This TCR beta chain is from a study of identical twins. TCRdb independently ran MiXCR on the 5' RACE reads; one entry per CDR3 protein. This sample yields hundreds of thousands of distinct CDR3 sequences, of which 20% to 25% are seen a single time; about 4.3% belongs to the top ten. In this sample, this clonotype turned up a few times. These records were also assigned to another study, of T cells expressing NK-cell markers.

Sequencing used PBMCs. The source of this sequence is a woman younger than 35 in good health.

The CDR3 reads CASSQDGIRSSPQYF. CDR3 in DNA: TGCGCCAGCAGCCAAGATGGGATACGGTCCTCCCCACAGTATTTT. The chain couples TRBV4-3 to TRBJ2-3; D is uncertain. The CDR3 is made up of 15 amino acids. Germline CDR1 and CDR2: LGHNA and YSLEER. V gave up 0 bases and J gave up 12 bases, with 19 bases separating them.